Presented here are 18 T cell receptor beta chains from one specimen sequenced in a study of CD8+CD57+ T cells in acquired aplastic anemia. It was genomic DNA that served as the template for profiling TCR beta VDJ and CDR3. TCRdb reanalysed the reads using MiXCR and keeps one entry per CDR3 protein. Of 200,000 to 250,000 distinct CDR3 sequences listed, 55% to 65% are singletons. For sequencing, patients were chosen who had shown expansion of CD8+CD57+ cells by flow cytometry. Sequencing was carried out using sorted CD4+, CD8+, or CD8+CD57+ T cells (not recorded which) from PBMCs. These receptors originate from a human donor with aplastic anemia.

The CDR3 DNA is TGTGCCAGCAGGCCTGACCAGTACCAAGAGACCCAGTACTTC. Protein: CASRPDQYQETQYF. This chain uses TRBV7-9 with TRBJ2-5; no definite D call. The ends were cut back, 6 bases at V and 0 bases at J, with 11 bases in the middle. CDR1 is SEHNR and CDR2 is FQNEAQ in the germline V gene (reference sequence). CDR3 length: 14 residues.

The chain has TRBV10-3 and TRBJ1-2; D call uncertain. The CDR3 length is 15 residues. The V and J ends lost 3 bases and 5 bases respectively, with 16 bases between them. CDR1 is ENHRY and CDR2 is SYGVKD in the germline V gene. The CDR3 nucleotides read TGTGCCATCAGTGACAGTCTAGGCTTTAAGTATGGCTACACCTTC. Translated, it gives CAISDSLGFKYGYTF.

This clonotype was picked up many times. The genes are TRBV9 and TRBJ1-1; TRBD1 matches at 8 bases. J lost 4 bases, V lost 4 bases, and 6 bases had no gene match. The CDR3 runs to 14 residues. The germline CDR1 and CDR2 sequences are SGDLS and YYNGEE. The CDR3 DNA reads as TGTGCCAGCAGCCCACGACAGGGGATCACTGAAGCTTTCTTT. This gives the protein CASSPRQGITEAFF.

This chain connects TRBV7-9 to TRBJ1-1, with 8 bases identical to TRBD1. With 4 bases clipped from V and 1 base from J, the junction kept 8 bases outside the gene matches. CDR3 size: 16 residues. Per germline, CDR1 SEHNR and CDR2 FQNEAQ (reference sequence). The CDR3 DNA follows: TGTGCCAGCAGCTCCCGCTCAGGGGGCAGGAACACTGAAGCTTTCTTT. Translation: CASSSRSGGRNTEAFF.

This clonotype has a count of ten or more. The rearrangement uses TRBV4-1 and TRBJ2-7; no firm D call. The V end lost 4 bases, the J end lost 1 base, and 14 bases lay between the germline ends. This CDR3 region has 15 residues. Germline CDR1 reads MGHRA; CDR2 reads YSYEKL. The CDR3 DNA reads TGCGCCAGCAGCCGAGAGGACGCAGAGTCCTACGAGCAGTACTTC. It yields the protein CASSREDAESYEQYF.

The CDR3 sequence: CASSEVISYEQYF. CDR3 sequence (DNA): TGCGCCAGCAGTGAGGTCATCTCCTACGAGCAGTACTTC. The chain couples TRBV10-2 to TRBJ2-7; D not resolved. V was cut by 2 bases and J by 0 bases, with 5 bases left in between. Germline V gene data show CDR1 as WSHSY and CDR2 as SAAADI. This CDR3 comprises 13 residues.

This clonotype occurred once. CDR3 protein: CSVDVERSRGYTF. The CDR3 DNA is TGCAGCGTTGATGTCGAGAGGAGCAGAGGCTACACCTTC. The chain couples TRBV29-1 to TRBJ1-2; D is uncertain. There are 13 residues in the CDR3. Germline V lookup: CDR1 SQVTM, CDR2 ANQGSEA. V was pared by 3 bases and J by 8 bases, with 16 bases between. The variable domain in full, completed from reference TRBV29-1 and TRBJ1-2, reads SAVISQKPSRDICQRGTSLTIQCQVDSQVTMMFWYRQQPGQSLTLIATANQGSEATYESGFVIDKFPISRPNLTFSTLTVSNMSPEDSSIYLCSVDVERSRGYTFGSGTRLTVV.

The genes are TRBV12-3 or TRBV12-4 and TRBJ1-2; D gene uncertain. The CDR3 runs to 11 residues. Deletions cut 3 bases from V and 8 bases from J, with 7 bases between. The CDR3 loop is CASSLQGGYTF. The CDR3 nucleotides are TGTGCCAGCAGTTTGCAAGGCGGCTACACCTTC.

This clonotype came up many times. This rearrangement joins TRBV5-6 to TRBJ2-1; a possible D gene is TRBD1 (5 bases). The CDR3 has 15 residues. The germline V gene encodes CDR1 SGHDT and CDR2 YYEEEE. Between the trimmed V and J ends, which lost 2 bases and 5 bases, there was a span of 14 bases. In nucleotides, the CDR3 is TGTGCCAGCAGCTTCCCGGACAACTACAACAATGAGCAGTTCTTC. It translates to CASSFPDNYNNEQFF.

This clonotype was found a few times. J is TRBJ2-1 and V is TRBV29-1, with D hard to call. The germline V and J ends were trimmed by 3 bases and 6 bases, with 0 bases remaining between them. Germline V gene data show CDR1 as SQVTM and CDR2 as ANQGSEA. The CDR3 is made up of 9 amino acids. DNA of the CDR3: TGCAGCGTTGACAATGAGCAGTTCTTC. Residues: CSVDNEQFF.

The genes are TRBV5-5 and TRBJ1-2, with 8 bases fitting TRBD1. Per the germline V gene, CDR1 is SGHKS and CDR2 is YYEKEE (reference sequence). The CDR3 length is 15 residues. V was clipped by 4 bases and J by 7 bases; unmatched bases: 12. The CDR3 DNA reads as TGTGCCAGCAGCCCCCTTGACAGGGGCGAGAGTGGCTACACCTTC. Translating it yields CASSPLDRGESGYTF.

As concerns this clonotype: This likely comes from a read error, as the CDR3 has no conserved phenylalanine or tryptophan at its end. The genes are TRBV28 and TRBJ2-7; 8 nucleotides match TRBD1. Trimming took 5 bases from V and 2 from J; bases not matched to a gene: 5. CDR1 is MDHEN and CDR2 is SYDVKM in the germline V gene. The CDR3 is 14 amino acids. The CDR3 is CASSGVQGAYEQYL. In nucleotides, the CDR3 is TGTGCCAGCAGTGGTGTACAGGGGGCCTACGAGCAGTACCTC.

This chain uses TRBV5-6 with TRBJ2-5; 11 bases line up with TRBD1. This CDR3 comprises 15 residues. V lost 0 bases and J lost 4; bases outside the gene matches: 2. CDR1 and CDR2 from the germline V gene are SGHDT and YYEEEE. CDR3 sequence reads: CASSLGGTGGETQYF. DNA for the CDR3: TGTGCCAGCAGCTTGGGGGGGACAGGGGGAGAGACCCAGTACTTC.

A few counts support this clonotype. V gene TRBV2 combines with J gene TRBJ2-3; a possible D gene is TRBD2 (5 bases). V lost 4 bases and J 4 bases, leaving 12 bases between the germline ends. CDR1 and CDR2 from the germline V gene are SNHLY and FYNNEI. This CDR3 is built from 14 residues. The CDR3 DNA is TGTGCCAGCAGTGTTAGCGCTTACTCAGATACGCAGTATTTT. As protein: CASSVSAYSDTQYF.

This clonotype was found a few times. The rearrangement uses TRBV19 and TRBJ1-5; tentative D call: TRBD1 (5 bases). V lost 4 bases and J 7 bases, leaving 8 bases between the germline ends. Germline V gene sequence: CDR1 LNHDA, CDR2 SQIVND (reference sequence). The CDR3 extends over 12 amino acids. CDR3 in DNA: TGTGCCAGTAGTACCGGACACCAGCCCCAGCATTTT. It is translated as CASSTGHQPQHF.

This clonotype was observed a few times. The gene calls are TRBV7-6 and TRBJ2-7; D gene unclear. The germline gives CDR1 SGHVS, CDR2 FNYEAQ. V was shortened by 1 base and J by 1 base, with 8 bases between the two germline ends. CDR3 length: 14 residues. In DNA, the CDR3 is TGTGCCAGCAGCTTAGTCCGGCTTTCCTACGAGCAGTACTTC. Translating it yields CASSLVRLSYEQYF. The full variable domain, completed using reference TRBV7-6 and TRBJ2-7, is GAGVSQSPRYKVTKRGQDVALRCDPISGHVSLYWYRQALGQGPEFLTYFNYEAQQDKSGLPNDRFSAERPEGSISTLTIQRTEQRDSAMYRCASSLVRLSYEQYFGPGTRLTVT.

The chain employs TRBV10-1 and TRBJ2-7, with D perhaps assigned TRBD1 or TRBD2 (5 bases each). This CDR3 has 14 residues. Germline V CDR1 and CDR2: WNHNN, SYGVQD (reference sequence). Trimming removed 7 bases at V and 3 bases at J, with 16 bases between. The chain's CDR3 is CASNLRDGDYEQYF. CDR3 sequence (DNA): TGCGCCAGCAACCTCCGGGACGGAGACTACGAGCAGTACTTC.

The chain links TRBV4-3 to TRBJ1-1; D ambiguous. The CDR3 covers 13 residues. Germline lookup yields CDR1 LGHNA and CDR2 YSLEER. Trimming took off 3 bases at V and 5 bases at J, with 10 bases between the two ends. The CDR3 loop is CASSHGEGTEAFF. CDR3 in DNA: TGCGCCAGCAGCCATGGGGAGGGTACTGAAGCTTTCTTT.